This TCR beta chain is drawn from a study of blood T cell repertoires in COVID-19. About the study: T cells, B-cell-depleted T cells, or PBMCs provided the cDNA or gDNA that served as material.

Sequencing used immunoSEQ multiplex PCR; TCRdb keeps in-frame clones, though not all of them. The sample holds 150,000 to 200,000 clones, about 86% seen once. This CDR3 has 13 amino acids. Trimming took 8 bases from V and 2 from J; bases not matched to a gene: 5. Germline assignment: CDR1 SEHNR and CDR2 FQNEAQ (reference sequence). The chain is built from TRBV7-9 and TRBJ2-7; 8 positions match TRBD2. Sequencing was performed on peripheral blood. This TCR was recovered from a man aged 55 to 70 with acute or convalescent COVID-19. The CDR3 nucleotides read TGTGCCAGCGGCGGGGGGCGCGCCTACGAGCAGTACTTC. It encodes CASGGGRAYEQYF.